Listed below are T cell receptor beta chains from one sample, sequenced in a study of shared clonotypes between healthy human individuals. The protocol was immunoSEQ multiplex PCR, while the TCRdb copy is restricted to in-frame clones and leaves out a portion. Of under 130,000 clones listed, around 71% are singletons. Sequencing input: memory CD8+ T cells sorted from blood. These receptors were obtained from a woman in her 30s in good health. The CDR3 runs from the conserved cysteine through the conserved F or W. D genes are given only for firm matches. The size entry is marked missing in some rows and otherwise reads once, few, many or a size class.

V	J	size	D	DNA	CDR3
TRBV19	TRBJ2-3	-	-	TGTGCCAGTAGAGAGTCTCTCGGGTTACATACGCAGTATTTT	CASRESLGLHTQYF
TRBV6-5	TRBJ2-5	many	TRBD2	TGTGCCAGCAGTTACTCAGCGGGAGGGGTAGAGACCCAGTACTTC	CASSYSAGGVETQYF
TRBV28	TRBJ1-3	-	-	TGTGCCAGCAGCAATCCCCGGGGAGCTGGAAACACCATATATTTT	CASSNPRGAGNTIYF
TRBV5-6	TRBJ2-7	few	TRBD1	TGTGCCAGCAGGGGACAGGACCTAGGCGAGCAGTACTTC	CASRGQDLGEQYF
TRBV7-9	TRBJ2-6	-	-	TGTGCCAGCAGCATCAATTCTGGGGCCAACGTCCTGACTTTC	CASSINSGANVLTF
TRBV2	TRBJ1-2	few	-	TGTGCCAGCATGCTGGGGACTAACTATGGCTACACCTTC	CASMLGTNYGYTF
TRBV7-2	TRBJ2-1	-	-	TGTGCCAGCAGCCCCTGGTCTAAGCAGTTCTTC	CASSPWSKQFF
TRBV6-4	TRBJ2-2	-	-	TGTGCCAGCAGTGACTATGGGACAAGGGACACCGGGGAGCTGTTTTTT	CASSDYGTRDTGELFF
TRBV5-6	TRBJ2-1	-	-	TGTGCCAGCAGCTCCCTAGGGAACAATGAGCAGTTCTTC	CASSSLGNNEQFF
TRBV5-1	TRBJ2-1	-	TRBD1	TGCGCCAGCAGCCCACGACAGGGGTTCGTGTTTAATGAGCAGTTCTTC	CASSPRQGFVFNEQFF
TRBV7-9	TRBJ2-7	-	-	TGTGCCAGCAGCTTAGATAGCTGCGAGCAGTACTTC	CASSLDSCEQYF
TRBV6-5	TRBJ1-5	-	-	TGTGCCAGCAGTTTGACCGCATATAGCAATCAGCCCCAGCATTTT	CASSLTAYSNQPQHF
TRBV11-2	TRBJ2-5	few	-	TGTGCCAGCAGTCCCGAGATTGGGGAGCAGTACTTC	CASSPEIGEQYF
TRBV10-3	TRBJ2-7	-	TRBD1	TGTGCCATCAGTGACCCCGGGACAGGGAACGGGTACGAGCAGTACTTC	CAISDPGTGNGYEQYF
TRBV6-4	TRBJ2-3	-	TRBD2	TGTGCCAGCAGCTCGACTAGCGGAGGCACAGATACGCAGTATTTT	CASSSTSGGTDTQYF
TRBV7-2	TRBJ2-7	-	-	TGTGCCAGCAGCCCGAGGACCTCCTACGAGCAGTACTTC	CASSPRTSYEQYF
TRBV2	TRBJ2-7	-	TRBD2	TGTGCCAGCAGTGAAGCGCGTCCGGGGGACTACTACGAGCAGTACTTC	CASSEARPGDYYEQYF
TRBV10-1	TRBJ2-7	-	-	TGCGCCAGCAGTCCTGGGTTGTCCTACGAGCAGTACTTC	CASSPGLSYEQYF
TRBV7-8	TRBJ2-6	-	-	TGTGCCAGCACTCAAGTTTCGGGGCCTGGGGCCAACGTCCTGACTTTC	CASTQVSGPGANVLTF
TRBV4-1	TRBJ1-1	few	-	TGCGCCAGCAGCCAAGTTGTAGTCACTGAAGCTTTCTTT	CASSQVVVTEAFF
TRBV6-5	TRBJ2-1	-	-	TGTGCCAGCAGCCCGACTAATAGGGAGTTCTATGAGCAGTTCTTC	CASSPTNREFYEQFF
TRBV5-6	TRBJ1-2	-	-	TGTGCCAGCAGCTGGGGAAAGGATGGCTACACCTTC	CASSWGKDGYTF
TRBV6-1	TRBJ2-1	-	-	TGTGCCAGCAGTGAATGGTCTAAAGGAACCAACAATGAGCAGTTCTTC	CASSEWSKGTNNEQFF
TRBV5-1	TRBJ2-7	-	-	TGCGCCAGCAGCTTGGAGGCACGCCTCCCTTACGAGCAGTACTTC	CASSLEARLPYEQYF
TRBV11-2	TRBJ2-7	-	-	TGTGCCAGCAGCTTAGATCAGGACGGATTTGGACATACGACCTACGAGCAGTACTTC	CASSLDQDGFGHTTYEQYF
TRBV6-1	TRBJ2-7	-	-	TGTGCCAGCAGTGAAAGTCCGTGGGAGAGGCAGTACTTC	CASSESPWERQYF
TRBV27	TRBJ2-5	-	-	TGTGCCAGCAGTTTATACTCAGGGTCGGAGACCCAGTACTTC	CASSLYSGSETQYF
TRBV7-9	TRBJ2-7	-	-	TGTGCCAGCAGCTCGACAGGTGATTTCCACGAGCAGTACTTC	CASSSTGDFHEQYF
TRBV5-1	TRBJ2-2	-	-	TGCGCCAGCAGCAAAAGCCAGACGAACACCGGGGAGCTGTTTTTT	CASSKSQTNTGELFF
TRBV6-1	TRBJ2-7	-	TRBD1	TGTGCCAGCAGGGATGGACAGGGTACTCCCTACGAGCAGTACTTC	CASRDGQGTPYEQYF
TRBV7-3	TRBJ2-1	-	TRBD2	TGTGCCAGCAGCTTATCAGCGGGAGGGCCTACTTACAATGAGCAGTTCTTC	CASSLSAGGPTYNEQFF